A selection of T cell receptor beta chains follows, all from one sample in a study of Graves' ophthalmopathy and Graves' hyperthyroidism. TCRdb passed the multiplex PCR reads through MiXCR, listing each CDR3 protein once. The profile shows 200,000 to 250,000 distinct CDR3 sequences, 20% to 25% of them singletons. The material sequenced was peripheral blood. These receptor sequences come from a woman aged 45-65 years with Graves' ophthalmopathy. Both conserved end residues are part of each CDR3. The D gene is left open where the match is weak. Clone size is not always given. Where it is, it says once, few, many or a class for expanded clones.

J gene: TRBJ2-7
V gene: TRBV30
clone size: many
D gene: TRBD1
CDR3 DNA: TGTGCCTGGAGTGGGACAGGGGACGAGCAGTACTTC
CDR3 protein: CAWSGTGDEQYF

J gene: TRBJ2-5
V gene: TRBV7-9
clone size: many
D gene: NA
CDR3 DNA: TGTGCCAGCAGTTACAATGGAGAGACCCAGTACTTC
CDR3 protein: CASSYNGETQYF

J gene: TRBJ2-5
V gene: TRBV20-1
clone size: few
D gene: NA
CDR3 DNA: TGCAGTGCGGAGGGCTACCAAGAGACCCAGTACTTC
CDR3 protein: CSAEGYQETQYF

J gene: TRBJ1-1
V gene: TRBV30
clone size: many
D gene: TRBD1
CDR3 DNA: TGTGCCACAAAACAGGGGGCTGTCACTGAAGCTTTCTTT
CDR3 protein: CATKQGAVTEAFF

J gene: TRBJ1-1
V gene: TRBV7-3
clone size: few
D gene: NA
CDR3 DNA: TGTGCCAGCAGCTTAACCACTGAAGCTACTGAAGCTTTCTTT
CDR3 protein: CASSLTTEATEAFF

J gene: TRBJ1-1
V gene: TRBV7-9
clone size: NA
D gene: NA
CDR3 DNA: TGTGCCAGCAGATCCGGGACGCTCACTGAGGCTTTCTTT
CDR3 protein: CASRSGTLTEAFF

J gene: TRBJ1-2
V gene: TRBV7-2
clone size: many
D gene: TRBD1
CDR3 DNA: TGTGCCAGCAGCTTAGCGAGGGGGCGAGGGCAACCCCTACCCTATGGCTACACCTTC
CDR3 protein: CASSLARGRGQPLPYGYTF

J gene: TRBJ1-6
V gene: TRBV2
clone size: NA
D gene: TRBD1
CDR3 DNA: TGTGCCAGCAGTGTACGCACAGGGGAATTAAGCTCACCCCTCCACTTT
CDR3 protein: CASSVRTGELSSPLHF

J gene: TRBJ2-7
V gene: TRBV11-2
clone size: many
D gene: TRBD1
CDR3 DNA: TGTGCCAGCAGCTTATCCCACAGGGGATACGAGCAGTACTTC
CDR3 protein: CASSLSHRGYEQYF

J gene: TRBJ2-5
V gene: TRBV4-2
clone size: NA
D gene: NA
CDR3 DNA: TGTGCCAGCAGCCAAGTAGCTCAAGAGACCCAGTACTTC
CDR3 protein: CASSQVAQETQYF